This T cell receptor (beta chain) appears in the sequencing data of a study of shared clonotypes between healthy human individuals. Study summary: Donors consisted of a couple of women and a few men between 18 and 49. Study results and caveats: Relative to clonotypes present in all four donors, those not shared had lower generation probabilities. Sorted-subset sequencing, rarefaction showed, was incomplete despite large depth.

Sequencing was performed with immunoSEQ multiplex PCR; in TCRdb, only in-frame clones are kept and a portion is missing. The sample includes approximately 2.4 million clones, 90% to 96% of them seen just once. The CDR3 loop spans 19 amino acids. With regard to this clone: As yet, its antigen is unknown.

The chain links TRBV21-1 to TRBJ2-7; the DNA was not compared with TRBD2, the D call given in the table. TRBV21-1 is noted as a pseudogene. This sequence originates from a man between 18 and 29 years old in good health. Sequencing was carried out using naive CD4+ T cells sorted from blood. Subset in this sample: CD45RA+ positively selected. The CDR3 spells CASSKVSHIVAGPSYEQYF. The CDR3 region has the DNA TGTGCCAGCAGCAAAGTCTCCCACATTGTAGCGGGCCCTTCCTACGAGCAGTACTTC.